The 30 T cell receptor beta chains below were found in one sample sequenced in a study of T cell responses to AZD1222 COVID-19 vaccine. Sequenced by immunoSEQ multiplex PCR; TCRdb stores in-frame clones only, minus some. The sample shows about 120,000 clones, roughly 88% of them seen only once. The sample here was peripheral blood, taken on day 0 of AZD1222 vaccination. The source is an adult in good health.

V gene TRBV6-2 or TRBV6-3 combines with J gene TRBJ2-7, with 7 bases that match TRBD1. Looked up from germline, CDR1 is MNHEY and CDR2 is SVGEGT. The CDR3 is 15 residues long. V shed 4 bases and J 7 bases; nucleotides not matched to a gene: 13. Written as DNA, the CDR3 is TGTGCCAGCAGTTTACCGACAGGGAGTTTGAGGGAGCAGTACTTC. Protein product: CASSLPTGSLREQYF.

The chain recombines TRBV29-1 with TRBJ1-1; D gene uncertain. V was shortened by 0 bases and J by 1 base, with 24 bases between the two germline ends. The CDR3 runs 19 residues. Germline V gene lookup returns CDR1 SQVTM and CDR2 ANQGSEA. CDR3: CSVEDRYRGVGRQNTEAFF. The CDR3, as DNA: TGCAGCGTTGAAGATCGGTACCGCGGGGTAGGACGCCAGAACACTGAAGCTTTCTTT.

Concerning this clone: Its ends do not fully match the called genes, so a read error is possible. The chain is built from TRBV28 and TRBJ1-5; D is possibly TRBD1 (6 bases). The CDR3 length is 11 residues. CDR1 and CDR2 from the germline V gene are MDHEN and SYDVKM. The CDR3 nucleotides are TGTGCCAGCAGTTCAGAGGGGGATGTGGATTTT. Translating it yields CASSSEGDVDF.

This chain joins TRBV7-3 and TRBJ2-7; 7 bases are a match to TRBD1. Trimming took 5 bases from V and 1 from J; bases not matched to a gene: 5. The CDR3 contains 14 residues. Looked up from germline, CDR1 is SGHTA and CDR2 is FQGTGA. CDR3 DNA: TGTGCCAGCAGCCAGACAGGGACATCCTACGAGCAGTACTTC. Residues: CASSQTGTSYEQYF.

V gene TRBV5-1 combines with J gene TRBJ1-1; weak D call: TRBD1 (5 bases). CDR3 size: 13 residues. With 6 bases removed from V and 1 base from J, the gap between germline ends came to 10 bases. Germline V gene lookup returns CDR1 SGHRS and CDR2 YFSETQ. The CDR3 DNA is TGCGCCAGCAACCAAGGGGAGAACACTGAAGCTTTCTTT. Amino acids: CASNQGENTEAFF. The variable domain in full, with the rest retrieved from reference TRBV5-1 and TRBJ1-1, is KAGVTQTPRYLIKTRGQQVTLSCSPISGHRSVSWYQQTPGQGLQFLFEYFSETQRNKGNFPGRFSGRQFSNSRSEMNVSTLELGDSALYLCASNQGENTEAFFGQGTRLTVV.

The rearrangement joins TRBV12-3 or TRBV12-4 to TRBJ1-2; no firm D call. V was cut by 6 bases and J by 0 bases, with 5 bases left in between. CDR3 length: 12 amino acids. The DNA for the CDR3 is TGTGCCAGCAGCCGAGCTAACTATGGCTACACCTTC. Translating it yields CASSRANYGYTF.

The chain combines TRBV6-5 with TRBJ2-2; TRBD1 matches at 8 bases. Germline V gene data show CDR1 as MNHEY and CDR2 as SVGAGI. V gave up 6 bases and J gave up 3 bases; unmatched junction bases: 3. This CDR3 comprises 14 residues. Written as DNA, the CDR3 is TGTGCCAGCAGGACGACAGGGGACACCGGGGAGCTGTTTTTT. It translates to CASRTTGDTGELFF.

V and J are TRBV2 and TRBJ1-2, with D tentatively TRBD1 (5 bases). The CDR3 length is 14 residues. Trimming removed 2 bases at V and 1 base at J, with 8 bases between. Looked up from germline, CDR1 is SNHLY and CDR2 is FYNNEI. In DNA, the CDR3 is TGTGCCAGCAGTGAACAGGGCGATAACTATGGCTACACCTTC. Protein: CASSEQGDNYGYTF. Drawing the rest from reference TRBV2 and TRBJ1-2, the complete variable domain is EPEVTQTPSHQVTQMGQEVILRCVPISNHLYFYWYRQILGQKVEFLVSFYNNEISEKSEIFDDQFSVERPDGSNFTLKIRSTKLEDSAMYFCASSEQGDNYGYTFGSGTRLTVV.

Points on this clone: No DNA is shown, since the ends of the CDR3 on it are uncertain; the CDR3 is the one TCRdb lists. V and J are TRBV21-1 and TRBJ2-7; the D segment call TRBD1 is taken from the table without a DNA check. TRBV21-1 is classified as a pseudogene. Inclusive of both ends, the CDR3 amounts to 16 amino acids. The CDR3 region is CASSAHWGQGIHEQYF.

This clone was detected once. The chain employs TRBV2 and TRBJ1-2, with D possibly matching TRBD1 (5 bases). Germline V gene data show CDR1 as SNHLY and CDR2 as FYNNEI. Trimming took off 2 bases at V and 2 bases at J, with 12 bases between the two ends. The CDR3 length is 15 residues. CDR3: CASSERGRWNYGYTF. The CDR3 DNA reads as TGTGCCAGCAGTGAACGGGGCAGGTGGAACTATGGCTACACCTTC.

The rearrangement joins TRBV19 to TRBJ2-1, with D tentatively TRBD1 (5 bases). CDR1 LNHDA and CDR2 SQIVND come from the germline V gene (reference sequence). The CDR3 spans 13 residues. V was clipped by 5 bases and J by 4 bases, with 9 bases between them. DNA of the CDR3: TGTGCCAGTAGTCCGACAGCATACAATGAGCAGTTCTTC. This translates into CASSPTAYNEQFF.

The chain has TRBV7-9 and TRBJ1-1, with TRBD1 matching over 9 bases. Trimming cost V 2 bases and J 3 bases; bases outside gene matches: 7. Germline loops: CDR1 SEHNR, CDR2 FQNEAQ (reference sequence). The CDR3 loop spans 16 amino acids. The CDR3 loop is CASSLSGTGWHTEAFF. The CDR3 DNA reads as TGTGCCAGCAGCTTAAGTGGGACAGGGTGGCACACTGAAGCTTTCTTT.

The V gene is TRBV5-4, the J gene TRBJ2-1, with 8 nucleotides matching TRBD2. The V gene end was trimmed by 2 bases and the J gene end by 9 bases; junction bases not matched to a gene: 7. CDR1 is SGHNT and CDR2 is YYREEE in the germline V gene (reference sequence). The CDR3 covers 14 residues. Here the CDR3 DNA reads TGTGCCAGCAGCTTCTCGGGAGGGCCGATTGAGCAGTTCTTC. It encodes CASSFSGGPIEQFF.

The V and J genes are TRBV7-2 and TRBJ1-2; a possible D gene is TRBD1 (5 bases). Germline loops: CDR1 SGHTA, CDR2 FQGNSA. V was pared by 5 bases and J by 7 bases, with 20 bases between. This CDR3 is built from 15 residues. CDR3 residues: CASSRNGQKGAGYTF. The CDR3, as DNA: TGTGCCAGCAGCCGTAACGGACAAAAAGGTGCTGGCTACACCTTC.

Only one count was recorded for this clone. The chain couples TRBV5-4 to TRBJ2-5; 10 bases line up with TRBD2. CDR3 length equals 16 residues. Looked up from germline, CDR1 is SGHNT and CDR2 is YYREEE (reference sequence). Trimming took 5 bases from V and 5 from J; bases not matched to a gene: 12. Written as DNA, the CDR3 is TGTGCCAGCAGGGCCGGGCGAGCGGGGGGGCTTGAGACCCAGTACTTC. The encoded protein is CASRAGRAGGLETQYF.

This clone was detected only a few times. The rearrangement joins TRBV5-5 to TRBJ1-2; D perhaps matches TRBD1 (6 bases). Germline CDR1 and CDR2: SGHKS and YYEKEE (reference sequence). This CDR3 is built from 15 residues. The V end was cut by 0 bases, the J end by 3 bases, with 12 bases between. The CDR3 coding sequence is TGTGCCAGCAGCTTGGAGGGGGGGCATGACTATGGCTACACCTTC. This gives the protein CASSLEGGHDYGYTF.

This clone was recorded once. CDR3 protein: CASSMQGIQPQHF. The CDR3 coding sequence is TGTGCCAGCAGCATGCAGGGGATTCAGCCCCAGCATTTT. V is TRBV27 and J is TRBJ1-5; perhaps TRBD1 as D (6 bases). The CDR3 runs 13 residues. Germline V lookup: CDR1 MNHEY, CDR2 SMNVEV (reference sequence). V shed 6 bases and J shed 6 bases, with 12 bases lying between them.

This chain connects TRBV2 to TRBJ2-2, with 10 bases matching TRBD2. The CDR3 runs 17 residues. The ends lost 2 bases at V and 6 bases at J; junction bases unmatched: 9. Germline V lookup: CDR1 SNHLY, CDR2 FYNNEI. This chain's CDR3 is CASSELIPSGGSGELFF. The CDR3 DNA follows: TGTGCCAGCAGTGAACTCATCCCTAGCGGGGGTTCCGGGGAGCTGTTTTTT.

The rearrangement uses TRBV11-3 and TRBJ2-3; D uncertain. Per the germline V gene, CDR1 is SGHNT and CDR2 is YENEEA. Deletions cut 0 bases from V and 4 bases from J, with 8 bases between. The length of the CDR3 is 14 residues. The DNA for the CDR3 is TGTGCCAGCAGCTTAGAGGGCGGACCAGATACGCAGTATTTT. Encoded protein: CASSLEGGPDTQYF.

The chain couples TRBV3-1 (or the pseudogene TRBV3-2) to TRBJ2-7; D ambiguous. Trimming pared 2 bases from V and 7 bases from J, leaving 12 bases between. Germline CDR1 and CDR2: LGHDT and YNNKEL (reference sequence). The CDR3 sequence is 13 residues long. The CDR3 region has the DNA TGTGCCAGCAGCCAAATGAGGCTTCGAGAGCAGTACTTC. Its protein is CASSQMRLREQYF.

This clone was recorded only once. V usage is TRBV27 and J usage is TRBJ2-7; no clear D. The V and J ends lost 6 bases and 0 bases respectively, with 12 bases between them. The CDR3 has 14 amino acids. Germline values: CDR1 MNHEY, CDR2 SMNVEV (reference sequence). The CDR3 bases are TGTGCCAGCAGAGAATCAGGCACCTCCTACGAGCAGTACTTC. It encodes CASRESGTSYEQYF.

The gene calls are TRBV24-1 and TRBJ1-2; 8 bases are shared with TRBD1. Germline loops: CDR1 KGHDR, CDR2 SFDVKD. CDR3 length: 14 residues. Trimming cost V 9 bases and J 8 bases; bases outside gene matches: 13. The CDR3 DNA reads as TGTGCCACCGAGGGCAGGGGGCACGATTGGGGCTACACCTTC. Its protein product is CATEGRGHDWGYTF.

The chain uses TRBV30 and TRBJ2-1; D assignment may be TRBD1 or TRBD2 (5 bases each). The CDR3 has 12 residues. Deletions cut 8 bases from V and 10 bases from J, with 18 bases between. Per germline, CDR1 GTSNPN and CDR2 SVGIG (reference sequence). The CDR3 bases are TGTGCCATTAGGGACGCCACTTGGGAGCAGTTCTTC. Translating gives CAIRDATWEQFF.

The V gene is TRBV19, the J gene TRBJ2-3; tentative D call: TRBD2 (6 bases). The CDR3 sequence is 14 residues long. Germline CDR1 and CDR2: LNHDA and SQIVND (reference sequence). Trimming shortened V by 8 bases and J by 11 bases, and 23 bases separated the two germline ends. DNA of the CDR3: TGTGCCAGTCAGCCCCTAGCGCAAACAGCTAGGCAGTATTTT. Translation: CASQPLAQTARQYF.

The chain combines TRBV7-9 with TRBJ1-6; D is unresolved. The germline CDR1 and CDR2 sequences are SEHNR and FQNEAQ (reference sequence). V shed 5 bases and J shed 5 bases, with 10 bases lying between them. This CDR3 region has 14 residues. The CDR3 coding sequence is TGTGCCAGCAGCGCTCCGGGTGATAATTCACCCCTCCACTTT. Translated: CASSAPGDNSPLHF.

This chain joins TRBV18 and TRBJ1-5; 7 bases agree with TRBD1. V lost 4 bases to trimming and J lost 1 base; unmatched junction nucleotides: 4. CDR1 KGHSH and CDR2 LQKENI come from the germline V gene. This CDR3 contains 15 residues. This CDR3 is CASSLEGASNQPQHF. The CDR3 nucleotides read TGTGCCAGCTCACTTGAGGGGGCCAGCAATCAGCCCCAGCATTTT.

The gene calls are TRBV18 and TRBJ2-7, with 7 bases identical to TRBD2. J gave up 3 bases and V 2 bases, and 10 bases lay outside the gene matches. The CDR3 runs to 16 residues. The germline V gene encodes CDR1 KGHSH and CDR2 LQKENI. The CDR3 is CASSPFTELAYYEQYF. Written as DNA, the CDR3 is TGTGCCAGCTCACCATTCACCGAACTAGCGTACTACGAGCAGTACTTC.

This chain connects TRBV3-1 (or the pseudogene TRBV3-2) to TRBJ2-7, with a possible D match to TRBD2 (5 bases). The CDR3 contains 13 residues. Germline CDR1 reads LGHDT; CDR2 reads YNNKEL (reference sequence). V was shortened by 3 bases and J by 3 bases, with 9 bases between the two germline ends. Here the CDR3 DNA reads TGTGCCAGCAGCCACGGTGGAGGCTACGAGCAGTACTTC. It specifies CASSHGGGYEQYF.

This clone was counted only a few times. V usage is TRBV5-6 and J usage is TRBJ2-2, with a possible D match to TRBD1 (6 bases). This CDR3 has 18 residues. With 3 bases removed from V and 4 bases from J, the gap between germline ends came to 22 bases. CDR1 is SGHDT and CDR2 is YYEEEE in the germline V gene. In DNA form, the CDR3 reads TGTGCCAGCAGCTGGGGCTACCTGACAGGAAGGAGCACCGGGGAGCTGTTTTTT. Residues: CASSWGYLTGRSTGELFF.

This chain joins TRBV5-1 and TRBJ1-6; 9 nucleotides agree with TRBD1. Per germline, CDR1 SGHRS and CDR2 YFSETQ. The CDR3 runs to 18 residues. Trimming took 2 bases from V and 5 from J; bases not matched to a gene: 11. The CDR3: CASSFAPGQGPHNSPLHF. CDR3 in DNA: TGCGCCAGCAGCTTTGCCCCGGGACAGGGACCCCATAATTCACCCCTCCACTTT.